This is a list of T cell receptor beta chains from one sample in a study of T cell responses to AZD1222 COVID-19 vaccine. The repertoire was sequenced with immunoSEQ multiplex PCR; TCRdb's copy has only in-frame clones and lacks some. The repertoire holds 150,000 to 200,000 clones, with over 85% as singletons. Source: peripheral blood, taken on day 0 of AZD1222 vaccination. The receptors originated from an adult in good health. The CDR3 runs from the conserved cysteine through the conserved F or W. D genes are given only for firm matches. Rows give clone size only sometimes, using once, few, many, or a class for an expanded clone.

j_call | clone_size | d_call | v_call | cdr3_nt | cdr3_aa
TRBJ2-7 | NA | TRBD1 | TRBV24-1 | TGTGCCACCAGTGAAACCCCGGGACAGGGGGTTCCCTACGAGCAGTACTTC | CATSETPGQGVPYEQYF
TRBJ1-6 | NA | NA | TRBV7-6 | TGTGCCAGCAGTGAGGTTTCGGGGCCCCTCCACTTT | CASSEVSGPLHF
TRBJ1-4 | NA | TRBD1 | TRBV4-1 | TGCGCCAGCAGCCACCTCAAAGCGACAGGGAATGAAAAACTGTTTTTT | CASSHLKATGNEKLFF
TRBJ1-5 | NA | NA | TRBV6-1 | TGTGCCAGCAGTGACAGGGGCAACCAGCCCCAGCATTTT | CASSDRGNQPQHF
TRBJ2-7 | NA | TRBD2 | TRBV18 | TGTGCCAGCTCACCGTCTGCGGGAGCGGACGAGCAGTACTTC | CASSPSAGADEQYF
TRBJ1-5 | NA | NA | TRBV6-6 | TGTGCCAGCAGTGGGTGGGGAACAGGTCAGCCCCAGCATTTT | CASSGWGTGQPQHF
TRBJ2-7 | NA | NA | TRBV21-1 | TGTGCCAGCAGCATGGATACGACAGTCTTAGATGGATACGAGCAGTACTTC | CASSMDTTVLDGYEQYF
TRBJ2-1 | NA | NA | TRBV19 | TGTGCCAGTGGTTACAATGAGCAGTTCTTC | CASGYNEQFF
TRBJ1-5 | NA | NA | TRBV2 | TGTGCCAGCAATTTGCGACAGCGCAATCAGCCCCAGCATTTT | CASNLRQRNQPQHF
TRBJ2-7 | NA | NA | TRBV21-1 | TGTGCCAGCAGCAAAGAGGAAGAGCGACGGGACCCCTGTTTTTCCGAGCAGTACTTC | CASSKEEERRDPCFSEQYF
TRBJ2-5 | NA | NA | TRBV6-5 | TGTGCCAGCACCAAAGATGGGTACCAAGAGACCCAGTACTTC | CASTKDGYQETQYF
TRBJ2-1 | NA | TRBD2 | TRBV27 | TGTGCCAGCAGTAGGACTAGCGGGGGCTACAATGAGCAGTTCTTC | CASSRTSGGYNEQFF
TRBJ1-1 | once | NA | TRBV4-1 | TGCGCCAGCAGCCAAGGGGCAGGTGTGGCGAACACTGAAGCTTTCTTT | CASSQGAGVANTEAFF
TRBJ1-6 | NA | NA | TRBV28 | TGTGCCAGCAGTCCGACCGGGACAATGAATTCACCCCTCCACTTT | CASSPTGTMNSPLHF
TRBJ2-1 | NA | NA | TRBV5-1 | TGCGCCAGCAGCGCGGGACTTGCTTACAATGAGCAGTTCTTC | CASSAGLAYNEQFF
TRBJ2-4 | NA | TRBD2 | TRBV19 | TGTGCCAGTAGTATAGCGGGAGGGCCGGGCAAAAACATTCAGTACTTC | CASSIAGGPGKNIQYF
TRBJ2-3 | few | TRBD1 | TRBV27 | TGTGCCAGCAGTGCGGGACAGGGCCACTCCTCTAGCACAGATACGCAGTATTTT | CASSAGQGHSSSTDTQYF